One sample yielded the 8 T cell receptor beta chains listed below, sequenced in a study of shared clonotypes between healthy human individuals. Selected positively for CCR7 and CD45RO-negative, naive CD8 cells excluded terminally differentiated effector memory CD45RA+ cells. Here immunoSEQ multiplex PCR was the method, and the copy in TCRdb shows in-frame clones only, minus some. Counted here are roughly 2,000,000 clones, about 95% occurring once; the ten biggest clones make up 1.2%. The sequenced sample was naive CD8+ T cells sorted from blood. The origin of the receptors is a man aged 18 to 35 in good health.

V is TRBV29-1 and J is TRBJ2-1; 7 bases line up with TRBD1. V dropped 7 bases and J dropped 3; count of bases not matched to a gene: 6. The CDR3 totals 13 residues. Germline CDR1 and CDR2: SQVTM and ANQGSEA. The CDR3 nucleotides are TGCAGCGGAGAGGGACAGCACTACAATGAGCAGTTCTTC. Protein: CSGEGQHYNEQFF.

CDR3 sequence reads: CASSPLSDINTEAFF. CDR3 coding DNA: TGTGCCAGTAGTCCCCTGTCTGATATCAACACTGAAGCTTTCTTT. The V gene is TRBV19, the J gene TRBJ1-1; D is undetermined. V lost 5 bases and J lost 2, with 15 bases in between. The CDR3 length is 15 residues. CDR1 and CDR2 (germline): LNHDA, SQIVND (reference sequence).

The chain couples TRBV10-2 to TRBJ2-5; D gene ambiguous. The CDR3 sequence is 14 residues long. Germline CDR1 WSHSY, CDR2 SAAADI. Trimming stripped 3 bases from V and 1 base from J, with 9 bases between. CDR3 loop: CASSERPSQETQYF. CDR3 coding DNA: TGCGCCAGCAGTGAACGGCCTAGCCAAGAGACCCAGTACTTC.

The DNA for the CDR3 is TGTGCCAGCAGCGGACGGCAGGGCGACACCGGGGAGCTGTTTTTT. Its translation: CASSGRQGDTGELFF. The chain couples TRBV6-1 to TRBJ2-2, with a tentative D call TRBD1 (5 bases). V lost 6 bases and J lost 3, with 14 bases in between. The CDR3 has 15 residues. CDR1 MNHNS and CDR2 SASEGT come from the germline V gene.

The rearrangement joins TRBV19 to TRBJ1-1, with 10 bases aligning to TRBD1. From germline, CDR1 is LNHDA and CDR2 SQIVND (reference sequence). The J segment lost 4 bases and the V segment lost 9 bases, leaving 2 bases of the junction unmatched. CDR3 size: 12 residues. CDR3 loop: CASWTGGTEAFF. For the CDR3, the DNA is TGTGCCAGCTGGACAGGGGGCACTGAAGCTTTCTTT.

This rearrangement joins TRBV27 to TRBJ1-2, with TRBD1 matching 7 bases. This CDR3 region has 16 residues. CDR1 is MNHEY, CDR2 SMNVEV, per germline (reference sequence). V dropped 5 bases and J dropped 5; count of bases not matched to a gene: 14. The CDR3: CASSISQGTTGYGYTF. The DNA for the CDR3 is TGTGCCAGCAGTATTTCACAGGGGACCACTGGATATGGCTACACCTTC.

This chain links TRBV27 with TRBJ2-7, with D unclear. CDR1 and CDR2 (germline): MNHEY, SMNVEV (reference sequence). Trimming left V 3 bases short and J 3 bases short, with 9 bases between. The CDR3 runs 13 residues. The CDR3 reads CASSLTWVYEQYF. CDR3 DNA: TGTGCCAGCAGTTTGACCTGGGTCTACGAGCAGTACTTC.

This CDR3 is CASSLGLAGGPYQETQYF. The CDR3 bases are TGCGCCAGCAGCTTAGGACTAGCGGGGGGCCCGTACCAAGAGACCCAGTACTTC. This chain links TRBV5-1 with TRBJ2-5, with TRBD2 matching over 14 bases. With 2 bases clipped from V and 0 bases from J, the junction kept 6 bases outside the gene matches. From germline, CDR1 is SGHRS and CDR2 YFSETQ. The CDR3 length is 18 residues.